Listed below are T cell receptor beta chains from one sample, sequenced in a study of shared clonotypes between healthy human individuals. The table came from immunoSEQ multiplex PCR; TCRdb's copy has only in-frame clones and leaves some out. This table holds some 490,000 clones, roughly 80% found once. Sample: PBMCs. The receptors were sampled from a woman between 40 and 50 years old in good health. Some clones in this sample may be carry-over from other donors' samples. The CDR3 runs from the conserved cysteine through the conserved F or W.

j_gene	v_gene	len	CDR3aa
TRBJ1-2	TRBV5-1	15	CASSFQGEVNYGYTF
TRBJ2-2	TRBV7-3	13	CASKSINTGELFF
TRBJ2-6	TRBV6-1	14	CAHKAISGANVLTF
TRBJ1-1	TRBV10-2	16	CASSEFGAPLGTEAFF
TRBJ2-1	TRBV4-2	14	CASSQVGPSSEQFF
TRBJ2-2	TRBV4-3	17	CASSQDRVSGITGELFF
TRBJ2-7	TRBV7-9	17	CASSAGLAGTSSYEQYF
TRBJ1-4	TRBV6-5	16	CASSYSNRGENEKLFF
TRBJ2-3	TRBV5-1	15	CASTQGQGNTDTQYF
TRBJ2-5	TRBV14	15	CASSGPGTGEETQYF
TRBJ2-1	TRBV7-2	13	CASSLGIRRDQFF
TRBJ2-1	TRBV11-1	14	CASSFGQMRGEQFF
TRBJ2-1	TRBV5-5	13	CASTLVGSDEQFF
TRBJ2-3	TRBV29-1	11	CSVVWTDTQYF
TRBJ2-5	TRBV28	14	CATQKAGGPETQYF
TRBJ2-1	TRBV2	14	CASNTGGAYNEQFF
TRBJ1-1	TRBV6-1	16	CASSDPLSGLRTEAFF
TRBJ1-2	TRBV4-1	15	CASSQDHGRVSGYTF